These 18 T cell receptor beta chains share one sample of origin, sequenced in a study of T cell repertoires in ileal Crohn's disease. Repertoires were generated with immunoSEQ multiplex PCR, while TCRdb's copy carries only in-frame clones and drops some. The sample lists some 1,200 clones; 95% were seen once. The source material was ileal tissue. All receptors come from an adult with Crohn's disease.

The chain carries TRBV28 and TRBJ1-3; D remains unclear. The germline V gene has CDR1 MDHEN and CDR2 SYDVKM. V was cut by 6 bases and J by 2 bases, with 11 bases left in between. The CDR3 contains 14 residues. The CDR3 DNA is TGTGCCAGCAGAGAACAGAGAGCTGGAAACACCATATATTTT. It codes for CASREQRAGNTIYF.

The rearrangement uses TRBV5-4 and TRBJ2-6; 9 bases are shared with TRBD1. Germline CDR1 is SGHNT and CDR2 is YYREEE (reference sequence). This CDR3 comprises 17 residues. Trimming at V came to 3 bases and at J to 4 bases, leaving 8 bases not matched to a gene. The CDR3 is CASSSGTGRGGANVLTF. DNA for the CDR3: TGTGCCAGCAGCTCCGGGACAGGGAGGGGGGGGGCCAACGTCCTGACTTTC.

V and J are TRBV19 and TRBJ2-7; weak D call: TRBD1 (6 bases). The V and J ends lost 2 bases and 3 bases respectively, with 20 bases between them. Germline V lookup: CDR1 LNHDA, CDR2 SQIVND (reference sequence). The CDR3 is 17 amino acids. This chain's CDR3 is CASSINFPGTSFYEQYF. As DNA, the CDR3 is TGTGCCAGTAGTATAAACTTCCCCGGGACAAGCTTCTACGAGCAGTACTTC.

The chain employs TRBV30 and TRBJ2-3; 7 bases are shared with TRBD1. Germline-derived CDR1 and CDR2 are GTSNPN and SVGIG (reference sequence). Trimming at V came to 0 bases and at J to 4 bases, leaving 10 bases not matched to a gene. CDR3 length: 16 amino acids. The CDR3, as DNA: TGTGCCTGGAGTGTTATGGACTCCCAGGGGGCAGATACGCAGTATTTT. This translates into CAWSVMDSQGADTQYF.

The CDR3, as DNA: TGTGCCAGCCGGGACAGGGGTTATGGCTACACCTTC. Translated: CASRDRGYGYTF. The J gene is TRBJ1-2, the V gene TRBV27, with 10 bases that match TRBD1. The CDR3 runs to 12 residues. Germline CDR1 MNHEY, CDR2 SMNVEV (reference sequence). The ends lost 8 bases at V and 5 bases at J; junction bases unmatched: 2.

J is TRBJ2-1 and V is TRBV4-1; 9 nucleotides agree with TRBD1. With 2 bases clipped from V and 7 bases from J, the junction kept 6 bases outside the gene matches. The CDR3 extends over 15 amino acids. CDR1 and CDR2 from the germline V gene are MGHRA and YSYEKL. The CDR3: CASSQFTGGGNEQFF. For the CDR3, the DNA is TGCGCCAGCAGCCAATTCACAGGGGGCGGGAATGAGCAGTTCTTC.

This rearrangement joins TRBV5-1 to TRBJ1-5; 7 bases line up with TRBD1. This CDR3 has 15 residues. Trimming took 4 bases from V and 6 from J; bases not matched to a gene: 10. Germline V gene lookup returns CDR1 SGHRS and CDR2 YFSETQ. The chain's CDR3 is CASSLGTALGQPQHF. DNA of the CDR3: TGCGCCAGCAGCCTTGGGACAGCCCTAGGTCAGCCCCAGCATTTT.

This chain connects TRBV4-3 to TRBJ1-2; unclear D gene. The V gene's germline CDR1 is LGHNA and CDR2 YSLEER. V lost 0 bases and J lost 0, with 11 bases in between. There are 16 residues in the CDR3. Here the CDR3 DNA reads TGCGCCAGCAGCCAAGATCCGTACGACTCTAACTATGGCTACACCTTC. Its translation: CASSQDPYDSNYGYTF.

This chain joins TRBV25-1 and TRBJ1-4; D gene ambiguous. Trimming pared 1 base from V and 6 bases from J, leaving 12 bases between. Germline CDR1 and CDR2: MGHDK and SYGVNS. The CDR3 spans 15 residues. DNA for the CDR3: TGTGCCAGCAGTGAATGGGGAGGGAAAGATGAAAAACTGTTTTTT. Its translation is CASSEWGGKDEKLFF.

A single count supports this clone. This chain links TRBV6-6 with TRBJ2-5; 13 bases align to TRBD2. Per the germline V gene, CDR1 is MNHNY and CDR2 is SVGAGI (reference sequence). Trimming at V came to 10 bases and at J to 7 bases, leaving 15 bases not matched to a gene. The CDR3 runs to 16 residues. The CDR3: CATQPGLAGIDGTQYF. CDR3 nucleotide sequence: TGTGCCACGCAACCGGGACTAGCGGGGATTGATGGGACCCAGTACTTC.

The chain couples TRBV7-6 to TRBJ1-5; 7 bases map to TRBD1. Trimming at V came to 0 bases and at J to 0 bases, leaving 5 bases not matched to a gene. There are 17 residues in the CDR3. Per germline, CDR1 SGHVS and CDR2 FNYEAQ. The CDR3 DNA follows: TGTGCCAGCAGCTTAGCGGCAGGGGGTTATAGCAATCAGCCCCAGCATTTT. Residues: CASSLAAGGYSNQPQHF.

The chain links TRBV27 to TRBJ1-1, with a weak D call TRBD1 (5 bases). The CDR3 spans 14 residues. V lost 6 bases, J lost 0 bases, and 11 bases lay in between. Per the germline V gene, CDR1 is MNHEY and CDR2 is SMNVEV (reference sequence). The CDR3 nucleotides read TGTGCCAGCAGGTCACAACAGGTGAACACTGAAGCTTTCTTT. It yields the protein CASRSQQVNTEAFF.

This clone has more than one count but fewer than ten. The rearrangement links TRBV4-2 to TRBJ2-1; 8 positions match TRBD2. The CDR3 runs 13 residues. J lost 8 bases, V lost 5 bases, and 5 bases had no gene match. CDR1 is LGHNA and CDR2 is YNFKEQ in the germline V gene. CDR3 amino acids: CASSSSGDYEQFF. CDR3 nucleotide sequence: TGTGCCAGCAGCAGTAGCGGGGATTATGAGCAGTTCTTC.

J is TRBJ1-4 and V is TRBV4-1; no clear D. This CDR3 spans 17 amino acids. Germline CDR1 MGHRA, CDR2 YSYEKL. V was clipped by 4 bases and J by 7 bases, with 22 bases between them. The CDR3 nucleotides are TGCGCCAGCAGCCCCGTAAGGACCGGCCCACGGGGTGAAAAACTGTTTTTT. It specifies CASSPVRTGPRGEKLFF.

The V call is TRBV7-3, the J call TRBJ2-3; D call uncertain. V was cut by 3 bases and J by 2 bases, with 12 bases left in between. Per germline, CDR1 SGHTA and CDR2 FQGTGA. The CDR3 runs 15 residues. The CDR3 loop is CASSLQAPPTDTQYF. CDR3 bases: TGTGCCAGCAGCTTGCAGGCGCCCCCCACAGATACGCAGTATTTT.

This sequence joins TRBV11-2 and TRBJ2-7; D perhaps matches TRBD1 (5 bases). This CDR3 has 15 residues. Germline V gene lookup returns CDR1 SGHAT and CDR2 FQNNGV. V dropped 2 bases and J dropped 3 bases, with 14 bases sitting between them. The CDR3 loop reads CASSLLDSFYYEQYF. CDR3 nucleotides: TGTGCCAGCAGCTTACTAGACAGCTTTTACTACGAGCAGTACTTC.

The chain links TRBV7-2 to TRBJ2-7, with 9 bases fitting TRBD1. This CDR3 comprises 14 residues. From germline, CDR1 is SGHTA and CDR2 FQGNSA. V lost 5 bases to trimming and J lost 7 bases; unmatched junction nucleotides: 9. This chain's CDR3 is CASSATPGQGEQYV. Written as DNA, the CDR3 is TGTGCCAGCAGCGCGACTCCGGGACAGGGAGAGCAGTACGTC.

This clone was recorded only once. CDR3 amino acids: CASSPSLSSYEQYF. The CDR3 DNA reads as TGTGCCAGCAGCCCTTCGCTAAGCTCCTACGAGCAGTACTTC. The chain links TRBV13 to TRBJ2-7, with D uncertain. Germline V CDR1 and CDR2: PRHDT, FYEKMQ (reference sequence). V lost 5 bases and J lost 0, with 11 bases in between. This CDR3 is built from 14 residues.